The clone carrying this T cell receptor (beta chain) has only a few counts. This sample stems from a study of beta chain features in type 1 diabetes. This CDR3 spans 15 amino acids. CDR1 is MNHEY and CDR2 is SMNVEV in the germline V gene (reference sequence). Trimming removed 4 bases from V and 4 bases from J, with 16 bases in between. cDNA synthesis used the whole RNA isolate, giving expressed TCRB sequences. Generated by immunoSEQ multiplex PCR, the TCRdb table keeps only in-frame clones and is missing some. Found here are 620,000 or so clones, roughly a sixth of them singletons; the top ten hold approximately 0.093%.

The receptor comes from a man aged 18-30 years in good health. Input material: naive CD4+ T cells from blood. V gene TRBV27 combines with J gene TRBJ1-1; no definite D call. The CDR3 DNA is TGTGCCAGCAGTTCCTCCGGGTCGTGGGCCACTGAAGCTTTCTTT. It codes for CASSSSGSWATEAFF.